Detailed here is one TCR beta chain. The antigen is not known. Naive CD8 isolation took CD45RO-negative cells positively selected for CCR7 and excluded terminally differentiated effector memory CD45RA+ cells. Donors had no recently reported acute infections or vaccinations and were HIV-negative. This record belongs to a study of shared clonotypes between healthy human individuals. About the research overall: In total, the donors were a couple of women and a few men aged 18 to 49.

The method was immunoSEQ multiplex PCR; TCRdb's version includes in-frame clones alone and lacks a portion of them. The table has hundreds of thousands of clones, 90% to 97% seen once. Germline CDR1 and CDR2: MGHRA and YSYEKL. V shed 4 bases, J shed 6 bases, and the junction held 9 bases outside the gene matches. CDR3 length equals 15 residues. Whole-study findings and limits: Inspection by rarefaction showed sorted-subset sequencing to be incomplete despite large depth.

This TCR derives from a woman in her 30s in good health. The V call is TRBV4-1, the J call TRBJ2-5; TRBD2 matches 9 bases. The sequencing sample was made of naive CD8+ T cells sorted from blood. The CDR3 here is CASSLPGREGKTQYF. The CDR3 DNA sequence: TGCGCCAGCAGCCTCCCCGGGCGGGAGGGAAAGACCCAGTACTTC.